The T cell receptor beta chain under discussion was sequenced for a study of blood T cell repertoires in COVID-19. Across the study: The study drew acute and convalescent COVID-19 samples from the United States, Italy and Spain.

Per germline, CDR1 ENHRY and CDR2 SYGVKD. This CDR3 contains 14 residues. Trimming removed 2 bases from V and 9 bases from J, with 14 bases in between. TCRdb's copy holds only in-frame clones and misses some; the assay was immunoSEQ multiplex PCR. This sample has about 220,000 clones, with around 83% found just once. Researchers sorted participants into cohorts using their self-reported clinical history. The specimen was PBMCs or T cells enriched from blood (not recorded which). The chain uses TRBV10-3 and TRBJ2-4; D is possibly TRBD1 (5 bases). This receptor was obtained from a woman between 35 and 50 years old who had recovered from COVID-19. CDR3 DNA sequence: TGTGCCATCAGTGAGGGGGCCCCCAGGAGCATTCAGTACTTC. As protein: CAISEGAPRSIQYF.